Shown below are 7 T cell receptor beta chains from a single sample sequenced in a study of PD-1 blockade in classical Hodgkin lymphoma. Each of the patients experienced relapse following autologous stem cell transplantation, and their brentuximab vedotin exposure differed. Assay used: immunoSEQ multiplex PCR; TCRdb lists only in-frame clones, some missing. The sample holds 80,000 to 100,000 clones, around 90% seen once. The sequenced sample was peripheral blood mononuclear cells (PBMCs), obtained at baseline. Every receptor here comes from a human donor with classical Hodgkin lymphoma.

The CDR3 nucleotides read TGTGCCAGCAGCCCTCTAGCGGGAGGGGTCGGTGAGCAGTTCTTC. Translating it yields CASSPLAGGVGEQFF. The rearrangement joins TRBV7-6 to TRBJ2-1; 12 bases match TRBD2. The CDR3 is 15 amino acids. The V gene's germline CDR1 is SGHVS and CDR2 FNYEAQ. V lost 5 bases to trimming and J lost 9 bases; unmatched junction nucleotides: 8.

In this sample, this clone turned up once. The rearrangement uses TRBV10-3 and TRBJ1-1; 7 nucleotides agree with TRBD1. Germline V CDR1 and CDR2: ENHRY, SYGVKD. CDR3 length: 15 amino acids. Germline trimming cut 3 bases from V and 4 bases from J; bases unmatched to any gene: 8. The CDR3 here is CAISDPQGVGTEAFF. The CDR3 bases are TGTGCCATCAGTGACCCTCAGGGGGTCGGCACTGAAGCTTTCTTT.

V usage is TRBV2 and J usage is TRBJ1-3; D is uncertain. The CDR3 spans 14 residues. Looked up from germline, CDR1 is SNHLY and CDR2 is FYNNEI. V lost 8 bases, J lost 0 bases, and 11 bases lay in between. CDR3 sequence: CASGKNFSGNTIYF. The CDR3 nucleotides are TGTGCCAGCGGAAAGAACTTCTCTGGAAACACCATATATTTT.

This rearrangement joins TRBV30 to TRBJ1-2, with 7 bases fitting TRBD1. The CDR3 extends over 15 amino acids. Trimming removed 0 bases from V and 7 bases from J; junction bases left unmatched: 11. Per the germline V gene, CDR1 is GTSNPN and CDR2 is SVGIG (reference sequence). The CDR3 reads CAWSVPPGTAGGYTF. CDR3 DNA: TGTGCCTGGAGTGTCCCCCCCGGGACAGCGGGTGGCTACACCTTC. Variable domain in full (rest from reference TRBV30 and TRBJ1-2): SQTIHQWPATLVQPVGSPLSLECTVEGTSNPNLYWYRQAAGRGLQLLFYSVGIGQISSEVPQNLSASRPQDRQFILSSKKLLLSDSGFYLCAWSVPPGTAGGYTFGSGTRLTVV.

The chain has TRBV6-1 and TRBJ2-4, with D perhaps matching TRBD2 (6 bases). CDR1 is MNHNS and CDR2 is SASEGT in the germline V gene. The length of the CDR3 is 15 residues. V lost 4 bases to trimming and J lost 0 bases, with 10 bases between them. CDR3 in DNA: TGTGCCAGCAGTGTTGGCGGGATAGCCAAAAACATTCAGTACTTC. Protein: CASSVGGIAKNIQYF.

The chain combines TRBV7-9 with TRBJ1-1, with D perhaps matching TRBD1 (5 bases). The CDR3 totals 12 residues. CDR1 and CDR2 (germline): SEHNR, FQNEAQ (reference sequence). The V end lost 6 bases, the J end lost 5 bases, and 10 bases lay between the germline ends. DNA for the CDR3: TGTGCCAGCAGTCAGGGAAGAACTGAAGCTTTCTTT. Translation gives CASSQGRTEAFF.

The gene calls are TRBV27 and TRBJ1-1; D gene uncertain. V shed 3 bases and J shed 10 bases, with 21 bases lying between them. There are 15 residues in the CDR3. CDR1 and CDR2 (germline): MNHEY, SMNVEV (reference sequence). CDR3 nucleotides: TGTGCCAGCAGTTTCCCAGGCTCCCCTCCCGGGGTAGCTTTCTTT. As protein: CASSFPGSPPGVAFF.